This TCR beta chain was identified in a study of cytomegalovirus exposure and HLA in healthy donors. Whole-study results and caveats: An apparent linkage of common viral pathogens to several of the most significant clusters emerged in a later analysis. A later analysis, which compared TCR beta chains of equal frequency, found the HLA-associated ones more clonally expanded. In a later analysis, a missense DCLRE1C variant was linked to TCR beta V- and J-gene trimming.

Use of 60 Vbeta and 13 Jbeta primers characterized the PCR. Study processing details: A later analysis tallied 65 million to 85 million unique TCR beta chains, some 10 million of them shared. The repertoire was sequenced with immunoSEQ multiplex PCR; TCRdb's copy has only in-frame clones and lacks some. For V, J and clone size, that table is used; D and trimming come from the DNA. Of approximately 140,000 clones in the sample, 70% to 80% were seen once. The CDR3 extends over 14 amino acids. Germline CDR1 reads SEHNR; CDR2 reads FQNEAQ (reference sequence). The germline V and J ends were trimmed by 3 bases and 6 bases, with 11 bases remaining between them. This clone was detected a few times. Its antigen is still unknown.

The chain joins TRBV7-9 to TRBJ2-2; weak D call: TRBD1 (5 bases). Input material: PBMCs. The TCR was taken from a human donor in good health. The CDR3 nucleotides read TGTGCCAGCAGCTTGGGGCAGCTGTCCGGGGAGCTGTTTTTT. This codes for CASSLGQLSGELFF.